This TCR beta chain is from a study of tumor and adjacent non-tumor tissue in lung cancer. The CDR3 runs to 15 residues. CDR1 is SGHTA, CDR2 FQGNSA, per germline. Details on this clonotype: The junction differs from germline at one of its ends, possibly a read error.

This sample's RNA came from whole unsorted tissue. This non-tumor lung sample came from over 3 cm beyond the tumor edge. The library came from three nested PCR rounds adapted from ARM-PCR protocols. TCRdb analysed the multiplex PCR reads with MiXCR anew, one entry per CDR3 protein. The sample records about 80,000 distinct CDR3 sequences, 80% to 90% being singletons. The chain links TRBV7-2 to TRBJ2-4; TRBD2 matches 7 bases. The sample consisted of distant non-tumor lung tissue. The receptor was isolated from a man between 60 and 75 years old with non-small cell lung cancer. CDR3 sequence reads: CAISRTSGSENIQYF. CDR3 bases: TGTGCCATCAGCCGGACTAGTGGGAGCGAAAACATTCAGTACTTC.